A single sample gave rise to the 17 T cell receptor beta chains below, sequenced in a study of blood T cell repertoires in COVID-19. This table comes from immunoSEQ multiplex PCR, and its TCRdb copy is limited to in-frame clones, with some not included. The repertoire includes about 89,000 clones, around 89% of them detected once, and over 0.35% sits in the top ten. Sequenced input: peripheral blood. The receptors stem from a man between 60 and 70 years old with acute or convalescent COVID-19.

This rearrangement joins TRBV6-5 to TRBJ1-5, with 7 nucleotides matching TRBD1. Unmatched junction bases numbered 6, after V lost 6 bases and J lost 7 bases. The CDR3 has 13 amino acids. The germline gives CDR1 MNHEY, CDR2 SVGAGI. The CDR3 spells CASRQGKGQPQHF. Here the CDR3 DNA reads TGTGCCAGCAGACAGGGGAAGGGGCAGCCCCAGCATTTT.

The CDR3 sequence: CAWSEAGGAYSNQPQHF. The CDR3 DNA reads TGTGCCTGGAGTGAGGCAGGGGGCGCGTATAGCAATCAGCCCCAGCATTTT. This chain links TRBV30 with TRBJ1-5; 8 bases agree with TRBD1. Germline values: CDR1 GTSNPN, CDR2 SVGIG (reference sequence). The ends lost 1 base at V and 0 bases at J; junction bases unmatched: 8. CDR3 length: 17 amino acids.

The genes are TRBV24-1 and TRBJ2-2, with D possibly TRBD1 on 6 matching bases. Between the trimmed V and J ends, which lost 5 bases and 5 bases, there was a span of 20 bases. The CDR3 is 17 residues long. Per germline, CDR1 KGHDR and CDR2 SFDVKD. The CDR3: CATSGFSDSFGTGELFF. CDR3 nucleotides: TGTGCCACCAGTGGTTTCTCGGACAGCTTTGGAACCGGGGAGCTGTTTTTT.

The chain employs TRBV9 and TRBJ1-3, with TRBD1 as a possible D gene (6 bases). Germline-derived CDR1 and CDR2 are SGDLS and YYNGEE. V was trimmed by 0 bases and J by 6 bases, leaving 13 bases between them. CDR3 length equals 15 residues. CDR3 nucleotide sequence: TGTGCCAGCAGCGTAGAACAGGGTAGGGAAAACACCATATATTTT. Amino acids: CASSVEQGRENTIYF.

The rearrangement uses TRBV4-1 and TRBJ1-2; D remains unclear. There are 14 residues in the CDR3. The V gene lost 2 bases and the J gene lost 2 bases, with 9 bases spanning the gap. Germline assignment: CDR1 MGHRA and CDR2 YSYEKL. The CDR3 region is CASSQLTGNYGYTF. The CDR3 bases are TGCGCCAGCAGCCAATTGACGGGAAACTATGGCTACACCTTC.

CDR3 sequence reads: CASSLDRGLADTQYF. Written as DNA, the CDR3 is TGTGCCAGCAGCTTAGACAGGGGTCTAGCAGATACGCAGTATTTT. The chain combines TRBV7-2 with TRBJ2-3; 7 positions agree with TRBD1. J was trimmed by 4 bases and V by 1 base; bases with no gene match: 5. This CDR3 region has 15 residues. Germline V lookup: CDR1 SGHTA, CDR2 FQGNSA.

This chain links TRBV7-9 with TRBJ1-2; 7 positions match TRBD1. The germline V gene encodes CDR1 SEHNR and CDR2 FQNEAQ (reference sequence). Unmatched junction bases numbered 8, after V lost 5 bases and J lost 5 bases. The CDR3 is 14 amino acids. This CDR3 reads CASSTQDRRYGYTF. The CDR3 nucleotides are TGTGCCAGCAGCACCCAGGACAGGAGGTATGGCTACACCTTC. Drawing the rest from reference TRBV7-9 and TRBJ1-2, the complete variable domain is DTGVSQNPRHKITKRGQNVTFRCDPISEHNRLYWYRQTLGQGPEFLTYFQNEAQLEKSRLLSDRFSAERPKGSFSTLEIQRTEQGDSAMYLCASSTQDRRYGYTFGSGTRLTVV.

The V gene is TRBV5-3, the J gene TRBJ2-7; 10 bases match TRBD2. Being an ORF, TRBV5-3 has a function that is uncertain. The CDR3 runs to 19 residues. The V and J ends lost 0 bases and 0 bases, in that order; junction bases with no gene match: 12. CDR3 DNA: TGTGCCAGAAGCTTGGTCGAAGCTAGCGGGGGTTCACCCTCCTACGAGCAGTACTTC. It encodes CARSLVEASGGSPSYEQYF.

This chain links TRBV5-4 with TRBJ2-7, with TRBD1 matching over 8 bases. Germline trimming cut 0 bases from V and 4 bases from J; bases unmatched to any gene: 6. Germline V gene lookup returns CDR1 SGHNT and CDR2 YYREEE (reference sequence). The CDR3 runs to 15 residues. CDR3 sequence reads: CASSLDPGGMYEQYF. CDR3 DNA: TGTGCCAGCAGCTTGGATCCAGGGGGCATGTACGAGCAGTACTTC.

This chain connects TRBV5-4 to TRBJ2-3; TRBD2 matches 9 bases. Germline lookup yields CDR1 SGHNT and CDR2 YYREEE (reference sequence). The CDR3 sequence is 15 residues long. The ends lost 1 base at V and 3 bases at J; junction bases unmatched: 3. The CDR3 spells CASSLNSGRTDTQYF. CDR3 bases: TGTGCCAGCAGCTTGAACAGCGGGAGGACAGATACGCAGTATTTT.

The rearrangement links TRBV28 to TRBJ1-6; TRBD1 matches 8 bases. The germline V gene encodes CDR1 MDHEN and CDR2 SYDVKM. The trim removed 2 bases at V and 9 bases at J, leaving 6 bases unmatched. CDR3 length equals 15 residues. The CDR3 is CASSLQGAPPSPLHF. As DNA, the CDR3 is TGTGCCAGCAGTTTACAGGGGGCACCCCCTTCACCCCTCCACTTT.

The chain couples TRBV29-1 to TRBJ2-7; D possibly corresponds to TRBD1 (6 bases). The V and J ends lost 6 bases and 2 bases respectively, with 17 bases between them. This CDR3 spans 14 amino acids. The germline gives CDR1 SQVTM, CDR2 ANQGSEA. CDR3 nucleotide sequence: TGCAGCGTAGCCTCCACAGGGTTTCCCTACGAGCAGTACTTC. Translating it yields CSVASTGFPYEQYF.

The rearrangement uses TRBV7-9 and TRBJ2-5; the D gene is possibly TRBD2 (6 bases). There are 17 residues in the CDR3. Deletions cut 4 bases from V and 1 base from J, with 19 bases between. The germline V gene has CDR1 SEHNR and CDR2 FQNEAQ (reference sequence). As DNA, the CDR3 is TGTGCCAGCAGCTCGGGGGAAGGGTTTCTGGTCCAAGAGACCCAGTACTTC. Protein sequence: CASSSGEGFLVQETQYF. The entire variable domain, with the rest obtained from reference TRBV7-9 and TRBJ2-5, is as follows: DTGVSQNPRHKITKRGQNVTFRCDPISEHNRLYWYRQTLGQGPEFLTYFQNEAQLEKSRLLSDRFSAERPKGSFSTLEIQRTEQGDSAMYLCASSSGEGFLVQETQYFGPGTRLLVL.

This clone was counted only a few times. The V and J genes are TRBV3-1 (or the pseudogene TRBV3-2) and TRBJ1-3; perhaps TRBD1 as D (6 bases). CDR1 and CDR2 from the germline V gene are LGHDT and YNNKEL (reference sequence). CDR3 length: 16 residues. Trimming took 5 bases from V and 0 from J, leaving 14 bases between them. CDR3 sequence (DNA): TGTGCCAGCAGCGATAAGGGGACATCCTCTGGAAACACCATATATTTT. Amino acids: CASSDKGTSSGNTIYF.

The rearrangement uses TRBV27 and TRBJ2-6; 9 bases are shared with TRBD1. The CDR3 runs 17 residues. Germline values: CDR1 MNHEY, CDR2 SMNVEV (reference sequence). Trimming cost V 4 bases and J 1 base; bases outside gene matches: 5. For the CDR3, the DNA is TGTGCCAGCAGTTCAGGGACAGGGTTTTCTGGGGCCAACGTCCTGACTTTC. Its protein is CASSSGTGFSGANVLTF.

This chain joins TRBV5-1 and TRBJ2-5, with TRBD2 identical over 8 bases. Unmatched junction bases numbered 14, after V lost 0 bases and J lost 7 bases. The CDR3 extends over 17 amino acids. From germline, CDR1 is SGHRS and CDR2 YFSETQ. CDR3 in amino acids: CASSLAPIAGPSGTQYF. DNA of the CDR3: TGCGCCAGCAGCTTGGCCCCGATAGCGGGGCCATCGGGGACCCAGTACTTC.

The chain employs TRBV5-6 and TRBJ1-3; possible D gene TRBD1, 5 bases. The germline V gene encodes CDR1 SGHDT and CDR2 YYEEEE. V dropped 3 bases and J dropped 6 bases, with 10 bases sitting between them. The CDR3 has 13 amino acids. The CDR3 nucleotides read TGTGCCAGCAGCTGGGGGGATACAAACACCATATATTTT. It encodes CASSWGDTNTIYF.